The 18 T cell receptor beta chains below all came from one sample that was sequenced in a study of cytomegalovirus exposure and HLA in healthy donors. The primer mix had 60 Vbeta and 13 Jbeta primers. Clones were read by immunoSEQ multiplex PCR, and TCRdb kept only the in-frame ones, dropping some. The sample contains over 100,000 clones, less than 85% of which appear only once. The sequenced material came from PBMCs. These receptors all come from a middle-aged man in good health and CMV-seronegative.

This clone was counted only a few times. The chain joins TRBV28 to TRBJ1-2; D ambiguous. Trimming removed 4 bases from V and 4 bases from J, with 19 bases in between. The CDR3 loop spans 16 amino acids. Germline CDR1 reads MDHEN; CDR2 reads SYDVKM. The CDR3 is CASSSPRRGLGYGYTF. CDR3 nucleotide sequence: TGTGCCAGCAGTTCACCCCGGCGCGGCCTAGGCTATGGCTACACCTTC.

The chain links TRBV29-1 to TRBJ2-7, with 7 bases identical to TRBD2. The trim removed 0 bases at V and 0 bases at J, leaving 2 bases unmatched. The germline gives CDR1 SQVTM, CDR2 ANQGSEA. The CDR3 is made up of 14 amino acids. The CDR3 DNA is TGCAGCGTTGAAGATCCGGGGGGCTCCTACGAGCAGTACTTC. Its protein product is CSVEDPGGSYEQYF.

V and J are TRBV29-1 and TRBJ1-2; 10 bases are shared with TRBD1. The CDR3 runs 13 residues. CDR1 and CDR2 from the germline V gene are SQVTM and ANQGSEA. V dropped 7 bases and J dropped 3; count of bases not matched to a gene: 5. The CDR3 DNA reads TGCAGCGCTATGGACAGGGGGGACTATGGCTACACCTTC. Amino acid sequence: CSAMDRGDYGYTF. Full variable domain (missing parts from reference TRBV29-1 and TRBJ1-2): SAVISQKPSRDICQRGTSLTIQCQVDSQVTMMFWYRQQPGQSLTLIATANQGSEATYESGFVIDKFPISRPNLTFSTLTVSNMSPEDSSIYLCSAMDRGDYGYTFGSGTRLTVV.

The chain couples TRBV19 to TRBJ2-5; 8 nucleotides line up with TRBD2. The CDR3 spans 15 residues. CDR1 and CDR2 from the germline V gene are LNHDA and SQIVND (reference sequence). Unmatched junction bases numbered 8, after V lost 4 bases and J lost 4 bases. CDR3 sequence reads: CASSTLAVGRETQYF. In nucleotides, the CDR3 is TGTGCCAGTAGTACACTAGCGGTGGGGAGAGAGACCCAGTACTTC.

About this clone: Other DNA sequences in the same sample also yield this CDR3. The J gene is TRBJ1-5, the V gene TRBV29-1; TRBD1 matches at 9 bases. CDR1 is SQVTM, CDR2 ANQGSEA, per germline. Trimming removed 4 bases from V and 10 bases from J; junction bases left unmatched: 8. The length of the CDR3 is 13 residues. The CDR3 region has the DNA TGCAGCGTTGGCCGGGACAGGGACCAACCCCAGCATTTT. Its protein product is CSVGRDRDQPQHF. Full variable domain (missing parts from reference TRBV29-1 and TRBJ1-5): SAVISQKPSRDICQRGTSLTIQCQVDSQVTMMFWYRQQPGQSLTLIATANQGSEATYESGFVIDKFPISRPNLTFSTLTVSNMSPEDSSIYLCSVGRDRDQPQHFGDGTRLSIL.

The chain joins TRBV2 to TRBJ2-5; a possible D gene is TRBD2 (6 bases). The CDR3 totals 16 residues. Per the germline V gene, CDR1 is SNHLY and CDR2 is FYNNEI. V gave up 8 bases and J gave up 0 bases, with 19 bases separating them. This CDR3 is CASRGGDFMYQETQYF. CDR3 in DNA: TGTGCCAGCCGGGGAGGAGACTTTATGTACCAAGAGACCCAGTACTTC.

The J gene is TRBJ2-1, the V gene TRBV9, with TRBD2 identical over 10 bases. The CDR3 is 17 residues long. Germline values: CDR1 SGDLS, CDR2 YYNGEE. The V and J ends lost 1 base and 0 bases, in that order; junction bases with no gene match: 4. CDR3 region: CASSVIASGSSYNEQFF. CDR3 nucleotides: TGTGCCAGCAGCGTAATAGCTAGCGGGAGCTCCTACAATGAGCAGTTCTTC.

This sequence joins TRBV11-3 and TRBJ2-1; D perhaps matches TRBD2 (5 bases). Trimming removed 4 bases from V and 4 bases from J, with 8 bases in between. This CDR3 has 13 residues. Germline lookup yields CDR1 SGHNT and CDR2 YENEEA. The CDR3 is CASSSGLYNEQFF. CDR3 coding DNA: TGTGCCAGCAGCTCAGGACTGTACAATGAGCAGTTCTTC.

The V call is TRBV28, the J call TRBJ1-5; 7 positions agree with TRBD1. CDR1 MDHEN and CDR2 SYDVKM come from the germline V gene. V was clipped by 5 bases and J by 0 bases; unmatched bases: 7. The CDR3 extends over 16 amino acids. The CDR3 region has the DNA TGTGCCAGCAGTCTTGGGACAGTCTATAGCAATCAGCCCCAGCATTTT. Its protein is CASSLGTVYSNQPQHF.

This chain links TRBV7-9 with TRBJ1-2, with D perhaps TRBD1 (6 bases). Trimming took 1 base from V and 4 from J, leaving 13 bases between them. The germline V gene has CDR1 SEHNR and CDR2 FQNEAQ (reference sequence). This CDR3 contains 15 residues. CDR3 sequence: CASSLDQGSSYGYTF. For the CDR3, the DNA is TGTGCCAGCAGCTTAGACCAGGGGTCTAGCTATGGCTACACCTTC.

The gene calls are TRBV10-1 and TRBJ1-2; TRBD1 is a possible D gene (5 bases). The V gene lost 3 bases and the J gene lost 6 bases, with 11 bases spanning the gap. The CDR3 loop spans 13 amino acids. Germline CDR1 is WNHNN and CDR2 is SYGVQD (reference sequence). The CDR3 DNA is TGCGCCAGCAGTGATTGGCAGGGCAATGGCTACACCTTC. It specifies CASSDWQGNGYTF.

The chain is built from TRBV5-1 and TRBJ1-4; 9 positions match TRBD1. Germline V CDR1 and CDR2: SGHRS, YFSETQ. The CDR3 is 14 residues long. V gave up 2 bases and J gave up 7 bases; unmatched junction bases: 3. As DNA, the CDR3 is TGCGCCAGCAGCTTTGGGGGACAGGGTGAAAAACTGTTTTTT. Translation: CASSFGGQGEKLFF.

The chain has TRBV4-1 and TRBJ1-5; TRBD1 aligns across 7 bases. V trimming: 3 bases; J trimming: 2 bases; junction bases outside the gene matches: 4. Germline V gives CDR1 MGHRA, CDR2 YSYEKL. The CDR3 length is 15 residues. The CDR3 sequence: CASSHTGVGNQPQHF. In nucleotides, the CDR3 is TGCGCCAGCAGCCATACAGGGGTGGGCAATCAGCCCCAGCATTTT.

The chain has TRBV5-4 and TRBJ2-2; the match to TRBD2 covers 8 bases. The CDR3 has 18 amino acids. The trim removed 4 bases at V and 6 bases at J, leaving 17 bases unmatched. Germline lookup yields CDR1 SGHNT and CDR2 YYREEE (reference sequence). In nucleotides, the CDR3 is TGTGCCAGCAGCCAGGGTTTTTCGGGAGGGCGTGTCGCCGGGGAGCTGTTTTTT. This codes for CASSQGFSGGRVAGELFF.

The gene calls are TRBV2 and TRBJ2-3; weak D call: TRBD2 (5 bases). This CDR3 region has 13 residues. Trimming shortened V by 8 bases and J by 4 bases, and 13 bases separated the two germline ends. CDR1 is SNHLY, CDR2 FYNNEI, per germline. DNA of the CDR3: TGTGCCAGCGGGAGTGGGGTGGCAGATACGCAGTATTTT. It yields the protein CASGSGVADTQYF.

V usage is TRBV6-1 and J usage is TRBJ2-5, with 7 bases lining up with TRBD2. The last part of the DNA fits TRBJ2-7 better; the J call may be wrong. Germline V gene data show CDR1 as MNHNS and CDR2 as SASEGT. The CDR3 loop spans 13 amino acids. DNA for the CDR3: TGTGCCAGCGTCGGGGGAGGGCTGAACGAGCAGTACTTC. This gives the protein CASVGGGLNEQYF.

This chain uses TRBV5-4 with TRBJ2-2, with D possibly TRBD1 on 5 matching bases. This CDR3 has 14 amino acids. V lost 2 bases and J 4 bases, leaving 9 bases between the germline ends. Looked up from germline, CDR1 is SGHNT and CDR2 is YYREEE (reference sequence). The CDR3, as DNA: TGTGCCAGCAGCTTAGTCCAGGGCACCGGGGAGCTGTTTTTT. It encodes CASSLVQGTGELFF. Filled out from reference TRBV5-4 and TRBJ2-2, the complete variable domain reads ETGVTQSPTHLIKTRGQQVTLRCSSQSGHNTVSWYQQALGQGPQFIFQYYREEENGRGNFPPRFSGLQFPNYSSELNVNALELDDSALYLCASSLVQGTGELFFGEGSRLTVL.

The chain employs TRBV7-9 and TRBJ2-7; TRBD1 might be the D (5 bases). Germline-derived CDR1 and CDR2 are SEHNR and FQNEAQ (reference sequence). V lost 3 bases, J lost 3 bases, and 9 bases lay in between. The CDR3 covers 13 residues. The CDR3 nucleotides are TGTGCCAGCAGCTTTGAGGACAACTACGAGCAGTACTTC. Protein product: CASSFEDNYEQYF.